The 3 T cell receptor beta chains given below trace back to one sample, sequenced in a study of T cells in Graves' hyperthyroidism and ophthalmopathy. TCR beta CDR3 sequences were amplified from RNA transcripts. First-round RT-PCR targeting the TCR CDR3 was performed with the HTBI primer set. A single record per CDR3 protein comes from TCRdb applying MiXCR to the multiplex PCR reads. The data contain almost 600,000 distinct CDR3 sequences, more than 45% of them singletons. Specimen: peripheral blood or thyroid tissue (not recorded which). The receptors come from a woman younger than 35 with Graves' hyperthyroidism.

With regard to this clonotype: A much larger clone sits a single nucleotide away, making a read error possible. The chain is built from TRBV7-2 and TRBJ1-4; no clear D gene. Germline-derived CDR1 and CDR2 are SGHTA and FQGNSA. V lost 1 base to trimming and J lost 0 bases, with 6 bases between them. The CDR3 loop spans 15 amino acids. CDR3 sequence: CASSLGGTTNEKLFF. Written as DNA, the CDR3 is TGTGCCAGCAGCTTAGGTGGGACAACTAATGAAAAACTGTTTTTT.

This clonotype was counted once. CDR3 region: CSVSGLAVSYEQYF. The CDR3 DNA reads TGCAGCGTGAGTGGGCTAGCGGTCTCCTACGAGCAGTACTTC. This chain uses TRBV29-1 with TRBJ2-7; 7 bases agree with TRBD2. Germline loops: CDR1 SQVTM, CDR2 ANQGSEA. The trim removed 6 bases at V and 0 bases at J, leaving 8 bases unmatched. The length of the CDR3 is 14 residues.

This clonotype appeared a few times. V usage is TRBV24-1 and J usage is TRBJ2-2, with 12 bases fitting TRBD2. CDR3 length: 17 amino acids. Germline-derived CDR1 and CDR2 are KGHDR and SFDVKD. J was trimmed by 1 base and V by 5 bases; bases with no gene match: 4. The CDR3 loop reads CATSGRTSGENTGELFF. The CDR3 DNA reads TGTGCCACCAGTGGGAGGACTAGCGGGGAGAACACCGGGGAGCTGTTTTTT.